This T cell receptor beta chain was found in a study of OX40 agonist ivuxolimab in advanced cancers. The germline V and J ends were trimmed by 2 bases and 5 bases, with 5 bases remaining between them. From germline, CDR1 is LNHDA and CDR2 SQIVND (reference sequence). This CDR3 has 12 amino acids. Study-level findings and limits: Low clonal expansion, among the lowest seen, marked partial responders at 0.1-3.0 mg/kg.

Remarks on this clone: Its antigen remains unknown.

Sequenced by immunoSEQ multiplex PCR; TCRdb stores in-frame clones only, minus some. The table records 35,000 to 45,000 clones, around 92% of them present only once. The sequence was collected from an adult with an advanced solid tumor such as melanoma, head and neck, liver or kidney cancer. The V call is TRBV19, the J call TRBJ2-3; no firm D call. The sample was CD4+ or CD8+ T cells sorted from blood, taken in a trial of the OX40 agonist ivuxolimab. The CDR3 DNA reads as TGTGCCAGTAGTATATCGGAAGATACGCAGTATTTT. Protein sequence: CASSISEDTQYF.